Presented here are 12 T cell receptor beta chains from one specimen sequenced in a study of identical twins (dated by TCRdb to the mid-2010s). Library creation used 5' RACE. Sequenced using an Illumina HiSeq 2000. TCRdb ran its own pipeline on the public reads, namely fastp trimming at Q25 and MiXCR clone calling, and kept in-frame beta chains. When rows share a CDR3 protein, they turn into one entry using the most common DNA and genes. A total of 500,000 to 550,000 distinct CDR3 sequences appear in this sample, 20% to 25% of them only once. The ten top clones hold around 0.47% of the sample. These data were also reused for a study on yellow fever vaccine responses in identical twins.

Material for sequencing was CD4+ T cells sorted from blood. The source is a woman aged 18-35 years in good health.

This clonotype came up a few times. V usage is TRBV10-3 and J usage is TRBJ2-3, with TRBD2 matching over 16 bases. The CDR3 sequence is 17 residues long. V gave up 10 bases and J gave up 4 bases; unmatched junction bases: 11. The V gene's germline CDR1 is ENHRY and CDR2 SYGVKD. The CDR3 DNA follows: TGTGCCACGGAGGGACTAGCGGGGGGGCGTAAGGCAGATACGCAGTATTTT. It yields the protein CATEGLAGGRKADTQYF.

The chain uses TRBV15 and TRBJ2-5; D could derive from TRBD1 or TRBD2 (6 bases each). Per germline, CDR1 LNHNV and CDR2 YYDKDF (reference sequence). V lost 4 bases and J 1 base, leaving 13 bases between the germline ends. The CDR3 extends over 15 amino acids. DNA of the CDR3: TGTGCCACCAGCAAGGGGGGTTCGGTCCAAGAGACCCAGTACTTC. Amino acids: CATSKGGSVQETQYF.

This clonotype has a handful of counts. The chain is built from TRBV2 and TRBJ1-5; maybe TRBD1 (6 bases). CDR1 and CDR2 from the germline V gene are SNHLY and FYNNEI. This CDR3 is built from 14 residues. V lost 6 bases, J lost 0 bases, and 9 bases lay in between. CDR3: CASRRGTSNQPQHF. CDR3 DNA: TGTGCCAGCAGGAGGGGGACTAGCAATCAGCCCCAGCATTTT.

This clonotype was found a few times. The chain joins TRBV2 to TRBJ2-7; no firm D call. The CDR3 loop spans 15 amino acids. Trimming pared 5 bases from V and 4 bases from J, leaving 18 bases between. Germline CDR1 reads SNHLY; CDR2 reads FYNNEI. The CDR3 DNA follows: TGTGCCAGCAGTCCTCGACTCCAAGCCAATTACGAGCAGTACGTC. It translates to CASSPRLQANYEQYV.

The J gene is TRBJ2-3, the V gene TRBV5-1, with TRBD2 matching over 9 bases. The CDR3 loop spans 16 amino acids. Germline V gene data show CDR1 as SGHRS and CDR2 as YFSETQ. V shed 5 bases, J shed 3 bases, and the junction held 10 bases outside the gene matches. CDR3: CASSSNSGRLTDTQYF. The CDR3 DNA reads TGCGCCAGCAGTTCTAATAGCGGGAGACTGACAGATACGCAGTATTTT.

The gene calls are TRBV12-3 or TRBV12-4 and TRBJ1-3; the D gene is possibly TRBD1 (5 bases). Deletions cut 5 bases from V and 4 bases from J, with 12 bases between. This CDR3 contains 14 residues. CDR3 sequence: CASSPRGTGNTIYF. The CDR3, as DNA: TGTGCCAGCAGTCCGCGGGGGACGGGAAACACCATATATTTT.

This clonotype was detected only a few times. The CDR3 reads CATSRDPSGGLTDTQYF. CDR3 coding DNA: TGTGCCACCAGCAGAGATCCTAGCGGGGGACTCACAGATACGCAGTATTTT. The V and J genes are TRBV15 and TRBJ2-3; 10 nucleotides agree with TRBD2. There are 17 residues in the CDR3. V was pared by 0 bases and J by 2 bases, with 5 bases of the junction left unmatched. The germline V gene encodes CDR1 LNHNV and CDR2 YYDKDF (reference sequence).

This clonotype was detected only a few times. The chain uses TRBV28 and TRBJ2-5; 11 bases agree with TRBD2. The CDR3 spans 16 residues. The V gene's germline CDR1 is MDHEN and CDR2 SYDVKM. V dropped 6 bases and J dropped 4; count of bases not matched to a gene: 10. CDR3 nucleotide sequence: TGTGCCAGCAGCTCTCAACTAGCGGGAGTAGGAGAGACCCAGTACTTC. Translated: CASSSQLAGVGETQYF.

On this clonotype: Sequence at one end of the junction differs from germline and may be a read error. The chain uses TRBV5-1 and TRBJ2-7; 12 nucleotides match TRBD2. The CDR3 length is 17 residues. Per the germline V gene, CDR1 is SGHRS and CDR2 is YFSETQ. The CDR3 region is CASSLGTFTSGRPRGDF. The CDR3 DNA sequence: TGCGCCAGCAGCTTAGGCACCTTCACTAGCGGGAGGCCCAGGGGGGACTTC. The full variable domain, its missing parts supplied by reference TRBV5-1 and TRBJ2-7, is KAGVTQTPRYLIKTRGQQVTLSCSPISGHRSVSWYQQTPGQGLQFLFEYFSETQRNKGNFPGRFSGRQFSNSRSEMNVSTLELGDSALYLCASSLGTFTSGRPRGDFGPGTRLTVT.

The CDR3 DNA is TGTGCCAGCAGCTCAGGAGGAAACGAGCAGTACTTC. Translating gives CASSSGGNEQYF. J is TRBJ2-7 and V is TRBV7-9; a weak D match, TRBD2 (5 bases). Trimming took off 4 bases at V and 5 bases at J, with 9 bases between the two ends. The CDR3 has 12 residues. Germline V gene lookup returns CDR1 SEHNR and CDR2 FQNEAQ (reference sequence). Together with reference TRBV7-9 and TRBJ2-7, the CDR3 gives the full variable domain: DTGVSQNPRHKITKRGQNVTFRCDPISEHNRLYWYRQTLGQGPEFLTYFQNEAQLEKSRLLSDRFSAERPKGSFSTLEIQRTEQGDSAMYLCASSSGGNEQYFGPGTRLTVT.

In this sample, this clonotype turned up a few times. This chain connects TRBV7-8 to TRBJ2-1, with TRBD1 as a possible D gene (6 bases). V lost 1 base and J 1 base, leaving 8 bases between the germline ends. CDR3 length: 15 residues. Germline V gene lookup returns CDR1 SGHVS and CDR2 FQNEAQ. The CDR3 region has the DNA TGTGCCAGCAGCTTAGTACAGGGTTCCTACAATGAGCAGTTCTTC. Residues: CASSLVQGSYNEQFF.

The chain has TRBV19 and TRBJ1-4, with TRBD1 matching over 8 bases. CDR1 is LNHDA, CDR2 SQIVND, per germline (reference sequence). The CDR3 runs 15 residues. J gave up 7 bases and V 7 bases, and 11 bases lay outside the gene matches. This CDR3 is CASTKIRGPGEKLFF. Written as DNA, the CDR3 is TGTGCCAGTACCAAAATCAGGGGGCCTGGTGAAAAACTGTTTTTT. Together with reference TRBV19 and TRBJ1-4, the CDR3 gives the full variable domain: DGGITQSPKYLFRKEGQNVTLSCEQNLNHDAMYWYRQDPGQGLRLIYYSQIVNDFQKGDIAEGYSVSREKKESFPLTVTSAQKNPTAFYLCASTKIRGPGEKLFFGSGTQLSVL.